This TCR beta chain was observed in a study of PD-1 blockade in classical Hodgkin lymphoma. Across the study: Intravenous delivery of nivolumab at 3 mg/kg to patients occurred every 2 weeks.

Brentuximab vedotin exposure varied among the patients, all of whom had relapsed after autologous stem cell transplantation. Classifying best responses yielded complete response, partial response or progressive disease. V was shortened by 7 bases and J by 2 bases, with 12 bases between the two germline ends. Per germline, CDR1 SQVTM and CDR2 ANQGSEA. The CDR3 runs to 13 residues. Sequencing was performed with immunoSEQ multiplex PCR; in TCRdb, only in-frame clones are kept and a portion is missing. The sample holds 95,000 to 100,000 clones, around nine tenths seen once. Regarding the study as a whole: Complete responders started with a diversity level that resembled newly diagnosed patients at baseline. Newly diagnosed patients had baseline TCR diversity that was reportedly lower than that of healthy donors.

Note on this clone: Its target is unknown.

This sequence was found in a human donor with classical Hodgkin lymphoma. The input for sequencing was peripheral blood mononuclear cells (PBMCs), taken before the second cycle of nivolumab. The chain combines TRBV29-1 with TRBJ1-5, with D unresolved. This CDR3 is CSAAVEGNQPQHF. CDR3 nucleotides: TGCAGCGCCGCGGTGGAGGGCAATCAGCCCCAGCATTTT.